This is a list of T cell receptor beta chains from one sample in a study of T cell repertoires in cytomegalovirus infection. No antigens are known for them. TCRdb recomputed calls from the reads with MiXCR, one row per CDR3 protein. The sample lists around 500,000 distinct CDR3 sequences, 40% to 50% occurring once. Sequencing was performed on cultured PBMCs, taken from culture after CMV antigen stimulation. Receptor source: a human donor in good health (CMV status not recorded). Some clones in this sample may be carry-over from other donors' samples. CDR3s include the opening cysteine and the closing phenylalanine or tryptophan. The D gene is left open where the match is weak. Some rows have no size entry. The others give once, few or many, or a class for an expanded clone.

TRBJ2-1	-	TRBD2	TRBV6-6	CASSDPGLAGGVEQFF	TGTGCCAGCAGTGACCCGGGACTAGCGGGAGGAGTTGAGCAGTTCTTC
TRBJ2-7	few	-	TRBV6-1	CASSEMTGKLLYEQYF	TGTGCCAGCAGTGAAATGACAGGAAAACTTCTCTACGAGCAGTACTTC
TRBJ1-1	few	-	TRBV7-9	CASSPYDSPNTEAFF	TGTGCCAGCAGCCCCTACGACAGCCCAAACACTGAAGCTTTCTTT
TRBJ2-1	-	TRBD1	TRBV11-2	CASSSGGTGGYNEQFF	TGTGCCAGCAGCTCAGGAGGGACAGGGGGCTACAATGAGCAGTTCTTC
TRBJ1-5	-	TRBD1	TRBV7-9	CASSHAGTGNQPQHF	TGTGCCAGCAGCCATGCCGGGACAGGTAATCAGCCCCAGCATTTT
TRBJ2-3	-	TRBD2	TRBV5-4	CASSLVAGGLQWAQYF	TGTGCCAGCAGCTTGGTAGCGGGAGGGCTCCAGTGGGCGCAGTATTTT
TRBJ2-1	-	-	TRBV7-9	CASSHSLRGGNEQFF	TGTGCCAGCAGTCATTCCCTCAGGGGGGGGAATGAGCAGTTCTTC
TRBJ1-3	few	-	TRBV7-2	CASSYRTGGNTIYF	TGTGCCAGCAGCTACAGGACGGGAGGAAACACCATATATTTT
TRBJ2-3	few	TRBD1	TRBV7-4	CAGTHSGTGGTDTQYF	TGTGCGGGGACTCACTCCGGGACAGGGGGCACAGATACGCAGTATTTT
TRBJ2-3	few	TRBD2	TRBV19	CASRAGGRYTDTQYF	TGTGCCAGTAGAGCGGGAGGTCGCTACACAGATACGCAGTATTTT
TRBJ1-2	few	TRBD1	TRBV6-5	CASKTGAPFYGYTF	TGTGCCAGCAAGACAGGGGCGCCTTTCTATGGCTACACCTTC
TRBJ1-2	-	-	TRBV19	CASRKTGYGYTF	TGTGCCAGTAGAAAGACAGGATATGGCTACACCTTC
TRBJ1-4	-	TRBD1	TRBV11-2	CASSLRPGDSATNEKLFF	TGTGCCAGCAGCTTAAGACCGGGGGACAGTGCAACTAATGAAAAACTGTTTTTT
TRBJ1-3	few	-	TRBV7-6	CASSPPGGASGNTIYF	TGTGCCAGCAGCCCCCCGGGGGGGGCATCTGGAAACACCATATATTTT
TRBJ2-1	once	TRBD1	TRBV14	CASSRDRVRGEQFF	TGTGCCAGCAGCCGGGACAGGGTGAGAGGGGAGCAGTTCTTC
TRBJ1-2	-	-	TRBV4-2	CASSQEERGNYGYTF	TGTGCCAGCAGCCAAGAAGAAAGGGGCAACTATGGCTACACCTTC
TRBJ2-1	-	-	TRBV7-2	CASSLGPESSYNEQFF	TGTGCCAGCAGCTTAGGTCCGGAGAGCTCCTACAATGAGCAGTTCTTC
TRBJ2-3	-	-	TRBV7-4	CASSSAQGGPDTQYF	TGTGCCAGCAGTTCGGCGCAGGGGGGGCCAGATACGCAGTATTTT
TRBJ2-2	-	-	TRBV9	CASSVGGLNTGELFF	TGTGCCAGCAGCGTAGGCGGACTGAACACCGGGGAGCTGTTTTTT
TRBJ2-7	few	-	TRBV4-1	CASSQDDREAYEQYF	TGCGCCAGCAGCCAAGATGACAGGGAGGCCTACGAGCAGTACTTC
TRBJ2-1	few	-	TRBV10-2	CASSEASFYEQFF	TGCGCCAGCAGTGAGGCTAGCTTCTATGAGCAGTTCTTC
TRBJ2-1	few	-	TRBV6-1	CASSDGLEQFF	TGTGCCAGCAGTGACGGGCTTGAGCAGTTCTTC
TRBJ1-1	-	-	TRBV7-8	CASSPSGNEAFF	TGTGCCAGCAGCCCAAGTGGCAACGAAGCTTTCTTT
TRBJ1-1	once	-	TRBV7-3	CASSRSLETEAFF	TGTGCCAGCAGTCGCAGTCTGGAGACTGAAGCTTTCTTT
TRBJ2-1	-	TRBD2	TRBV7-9	CASFRGTSGGEGNEQFF	TGTGCCAGCTTCAGGGGGACTAGCGGGGGAGAGGGAAATGAGCAGTTCTTC
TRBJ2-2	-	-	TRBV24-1	CATSDAGQRDTGELFF	TGTGCCACCAGTGACGCGGGACAGAGGGACACCGGGGAGCTGTTTTTT
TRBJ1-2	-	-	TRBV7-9	CASSFRGLDGYTF	TGTGCCAGCAGTTTCCGGGGGTTGGATGGCTACACCTTC
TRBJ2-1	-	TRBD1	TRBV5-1	CASSFFFGTGYNEQFF	TGCGCCAGCAGCTTTTTCTTTGGGACAGGCTACAATGAGCAGTTCTTC
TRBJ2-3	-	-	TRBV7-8	CASSLEASSTDTQYF	TGTGCCAGCAGCTTAGAGGCATCTAGCACAGATACGCAGTATTTT
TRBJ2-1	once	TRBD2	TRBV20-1	CSAPGILAGGHGLGDEQFF	TGCAGTGCCCCAGGGATCCTAGCGGGGGGGCATGGCCTCGGGGATGAGCAGTTCTTC
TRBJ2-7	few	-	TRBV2	CASRQHRDNEYF	TGTGCCAGCAGACAACACCGGGACAACGAGTACTTC
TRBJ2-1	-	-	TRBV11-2	CASSWRGQSYNEQFF	TGTGCCAGCAGCTGGCGGGGGCAGTCCTACAATGAGCAGTTCTTC
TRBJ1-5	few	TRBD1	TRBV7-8	CASSLSRTGKQPQHF	TGTGCCAGCAGCTTATCGCGGACAGGGAAGCAGCCCCAGCATTTT
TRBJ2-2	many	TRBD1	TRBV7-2	CASSRSGTGGLEELFF	TGTGCCAGCAGCCGGTCCGGGACAGGGGGTTTAGAGGAGCTGTTTTTT
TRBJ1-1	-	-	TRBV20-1	CSARRRGARITEAFF	TGCAGCGCTAGGCGGCGGGGGGCTCGAATAACTGAAGCTTTCTTT
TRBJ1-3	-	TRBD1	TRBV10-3	CAISRDRLYSGNTIYF	TGTGCCATCAGCCGGGACAGGTTGTACTCTGGAAACACCATATATTTT
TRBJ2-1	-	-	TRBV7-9	CASSLGTTEHEQFF	TGTGCCAGCAGCTTAGGGACTACCGAGCATGAGCAGTTCTTC
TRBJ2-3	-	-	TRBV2	CASSDSLPQYF	TGTGCCAGCAGTGATAGCCTCCCTCAGTATTTT
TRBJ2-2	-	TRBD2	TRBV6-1	CASIPSGSAGELFF	TGTGCCAGCATACCTAGCGGGAGTGCCGGGGAGCTGTTTTTT
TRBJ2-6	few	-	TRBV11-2	CASSPLAFAYSGANVLTF	TGTGCCAGCAGCCCCCTGGCCTTTGCTTACTCTGGGGCCAACGTCCTGACTTTC
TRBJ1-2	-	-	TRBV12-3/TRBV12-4	CASSLMGANYGYTF	TGTGCCAGCAGTTTAATGGGAGCTAACTATGGCTACACCTTC
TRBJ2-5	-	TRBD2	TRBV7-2	CASSSKAGGKETQYF	TGTGCCAGCAGCTCTAAAGCGGGAGGGAAAGAGACCCAGTACTTC